This TCR beta chain was recovered during a study of shared clonotypes between healthy human individuals. About this clone: The target antigen is unknown. Other DNA sequences of this sample code for an identical CDR3.

This CDR3 has 13 residues. Germline CDR1 is SNHLY and CDR2 is FYNNEI. V trimming: 5 bases; J trimming: 10 bases; junction bases outside the gene matches: 4. Study-level points and caveats: Only blood samples were collected, and tissue repertoires likely differ. Clonotype sharing levels among donors were expected to vary with sequencing depth. Incompleteness in sorted-subset sequencing, despite large depth, was shown by rarefaction.

TCRdb's table, derived via immunoSEQ multiplex PCR, lists solely in-frame clones and lacks some. The table includes a few million clones, around 90% detected once. Sequenced sample: naive CD4+ T cells sorted from blood. The subset was: CD45RA+ positively selected. The chain uses TRBV2 and TRBJ1-6, with 8 bases lining up with TRBD1. The clonotype comes from a man in his late teens or twenties in good health. CDR3 DNA sequence: TGTGCCAGCAGTTTGGACAGGGACTCACCCCTCCACTTT. Translating gives CASSLDRDSPLHF.